The clone carrying this T cell receptor beta chain showed up just a few times. This sample was taken from a study of CD8+CD57+ T cells in acquired aplastic anemia. Investigators profiled TCR beta VDJ and CDR3 from genomic DNA template. TCRdb fed the reads into MiXCR, producing one record per CDR3 protein. The table has about 170,000 distinct CDR3 sequences, roughly 48% seen once; the top ten hold 1.1%. Trimming left V 8 bases short and J 2 bases short, with 16 bases between. The V gene's germline CDR1 is SNHLY and CDR2 FYNNEI. CDR3 length: 14 residues. The TCR sequence derives from a human donor in good health. The sequenced sample consisted of sorted CD4+, CD8+, or CD8+CD57+ T cells (not recorded which) from PBMCs. This chain joins TRBV2 and TRBJ2-7; D is uncertain. Written as DNA, the CDR3 is TGTGCCAGCGGTCCGAGAGCCCAAGCCTACGAGCAGTACTTC. This encodes CASGPRAQAYEQYF.